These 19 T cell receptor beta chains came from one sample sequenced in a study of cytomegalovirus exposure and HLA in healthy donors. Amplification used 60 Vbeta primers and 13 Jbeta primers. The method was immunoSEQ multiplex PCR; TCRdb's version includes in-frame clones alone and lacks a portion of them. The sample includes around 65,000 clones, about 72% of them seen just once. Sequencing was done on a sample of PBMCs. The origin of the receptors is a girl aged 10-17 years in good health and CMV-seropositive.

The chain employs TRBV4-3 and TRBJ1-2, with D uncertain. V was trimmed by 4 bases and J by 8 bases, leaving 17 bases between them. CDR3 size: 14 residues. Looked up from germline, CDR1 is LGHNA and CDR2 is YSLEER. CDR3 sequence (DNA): TGCGCCAGCAGCCCCTCCCCGCGCGGTCTAGGCTACACCTTC. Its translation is CASSPSPRGLGYTF.

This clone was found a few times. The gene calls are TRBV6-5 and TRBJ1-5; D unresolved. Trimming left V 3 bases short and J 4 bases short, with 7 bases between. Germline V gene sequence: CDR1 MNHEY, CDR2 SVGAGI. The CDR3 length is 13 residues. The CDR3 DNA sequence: TGTGCCAGCAGTTATGGCGGTAATCAGCCCCAGCATTTT. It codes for CASSYGGNQPQHF.

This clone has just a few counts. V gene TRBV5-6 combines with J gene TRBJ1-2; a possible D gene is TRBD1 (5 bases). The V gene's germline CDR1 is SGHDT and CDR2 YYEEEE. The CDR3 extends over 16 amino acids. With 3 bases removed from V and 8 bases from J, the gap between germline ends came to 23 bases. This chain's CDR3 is CASSSGGTPLAQGYTF. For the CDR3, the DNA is TGTGCCAGCAGCTCGGGCGGGACCCCTCTTGCTCAGGGCTACACCTTC.

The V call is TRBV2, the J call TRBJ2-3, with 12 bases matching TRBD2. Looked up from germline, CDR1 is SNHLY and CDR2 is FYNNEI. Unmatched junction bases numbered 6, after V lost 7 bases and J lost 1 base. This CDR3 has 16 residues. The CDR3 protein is CASIRRLAGGTDTQYF. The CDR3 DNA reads TGTGCCAGCATCCGAAGACTAGCGGGAGGCACAGATACGCAGTATTTT.

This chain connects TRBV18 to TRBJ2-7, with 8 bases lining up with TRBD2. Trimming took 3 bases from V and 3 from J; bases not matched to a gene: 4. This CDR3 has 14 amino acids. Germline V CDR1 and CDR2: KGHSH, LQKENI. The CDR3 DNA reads TGTGCCAGCTCACCGCTGGGACTAGTCTACGAGCAGTACTTC. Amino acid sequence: CASSPLGLVYEQYF.

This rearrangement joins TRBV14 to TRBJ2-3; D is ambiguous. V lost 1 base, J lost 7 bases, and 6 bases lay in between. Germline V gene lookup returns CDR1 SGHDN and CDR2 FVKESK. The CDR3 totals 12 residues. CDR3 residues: CASSQVFNTQYF. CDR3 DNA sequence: TGTGCCAGCAGCCAAGTGTTTAATACGCAGTATTTT.

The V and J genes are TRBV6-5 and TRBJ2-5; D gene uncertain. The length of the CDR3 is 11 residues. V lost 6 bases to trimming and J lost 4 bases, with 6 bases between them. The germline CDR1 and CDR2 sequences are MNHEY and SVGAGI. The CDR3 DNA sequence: TGTGCCAGCAGCCCCGGAGAGACCCAGTACTTC. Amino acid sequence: CASSPGETQYF.

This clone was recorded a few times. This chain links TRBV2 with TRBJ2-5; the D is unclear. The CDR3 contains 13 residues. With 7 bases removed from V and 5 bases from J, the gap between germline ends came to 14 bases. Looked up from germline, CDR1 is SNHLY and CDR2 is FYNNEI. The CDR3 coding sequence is TGTGCCAGCAAAAAGACTGAGAGCGAGACCCAGTACTTC. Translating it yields CASKKTESETQYF.

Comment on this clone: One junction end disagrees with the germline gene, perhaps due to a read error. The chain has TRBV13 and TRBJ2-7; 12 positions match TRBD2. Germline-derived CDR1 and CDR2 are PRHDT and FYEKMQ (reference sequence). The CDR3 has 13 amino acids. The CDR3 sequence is CASSPGASGRVSF. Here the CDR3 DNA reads TGTGCCAGCAGCCCCGGGGCTAGCGGGAGGGTTTCCTTC.

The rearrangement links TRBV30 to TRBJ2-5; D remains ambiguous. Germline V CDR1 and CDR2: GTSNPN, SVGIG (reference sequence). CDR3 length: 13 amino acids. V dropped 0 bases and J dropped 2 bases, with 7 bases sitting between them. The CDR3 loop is CAWSVHLQETQYF. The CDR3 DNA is TGTGCCTGGAGTGTCCACTTACAAGAGACCCAGTACTTC.

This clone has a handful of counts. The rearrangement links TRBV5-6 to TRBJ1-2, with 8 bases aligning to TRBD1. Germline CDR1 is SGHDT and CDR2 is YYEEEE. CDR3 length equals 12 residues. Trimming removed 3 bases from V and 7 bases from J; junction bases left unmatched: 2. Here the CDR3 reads CASSSTGVGYTF. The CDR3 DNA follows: TGTGCCAGCAGCTCGACAGGGGTTGGCTACACCTTC.

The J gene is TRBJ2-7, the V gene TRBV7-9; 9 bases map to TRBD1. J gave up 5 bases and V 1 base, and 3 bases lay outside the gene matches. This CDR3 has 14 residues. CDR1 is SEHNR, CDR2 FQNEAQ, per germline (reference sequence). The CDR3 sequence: CASSLGGTGNEQYF. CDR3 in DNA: TGTGCCAGCAGCTTAGGAGGGACAGGGAACGAGCAGTACTTC.

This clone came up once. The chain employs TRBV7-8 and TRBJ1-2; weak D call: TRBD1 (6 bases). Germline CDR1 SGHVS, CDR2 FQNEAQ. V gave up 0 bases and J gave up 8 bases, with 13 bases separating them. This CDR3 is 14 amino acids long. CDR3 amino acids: CASSLAPGGEGYTF. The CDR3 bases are TGTGCCAGCAGCTTAGCGCCTGGGGGCGAGGGCTACACCTTC.

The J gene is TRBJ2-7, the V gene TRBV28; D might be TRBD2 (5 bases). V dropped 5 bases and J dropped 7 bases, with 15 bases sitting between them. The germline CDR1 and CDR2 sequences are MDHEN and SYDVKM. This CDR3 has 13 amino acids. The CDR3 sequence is CASSTELGWEQYF. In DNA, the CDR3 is TGTGCCAGCAGTACCGAACTAGGATGGGAGCAGTACTTC.

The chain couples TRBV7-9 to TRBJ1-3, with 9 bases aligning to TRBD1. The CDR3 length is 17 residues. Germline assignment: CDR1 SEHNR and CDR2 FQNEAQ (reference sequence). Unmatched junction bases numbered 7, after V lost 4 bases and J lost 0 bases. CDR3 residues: CASSSPRQGVSGNTIYF. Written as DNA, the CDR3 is TGTGCCAGCAGCTCTCCCCGACAGGGGGTCTCTGGAAACACCATATATTTT.

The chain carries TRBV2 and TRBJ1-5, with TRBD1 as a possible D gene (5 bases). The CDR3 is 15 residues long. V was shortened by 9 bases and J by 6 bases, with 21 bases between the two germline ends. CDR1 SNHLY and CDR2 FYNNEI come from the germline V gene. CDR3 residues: CASEVGAREGQPQHF. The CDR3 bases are TGTGCCAGTGAAGTAGGGGCCCGGGAGGGTCAGCCCCAGCATTTT.

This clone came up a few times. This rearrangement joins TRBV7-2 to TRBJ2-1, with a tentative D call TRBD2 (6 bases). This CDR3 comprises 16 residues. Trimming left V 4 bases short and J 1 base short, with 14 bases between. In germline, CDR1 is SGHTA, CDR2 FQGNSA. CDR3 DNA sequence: TGTGCCAGCAGCTCCGGGGTGGGGGGTTCCTACAATGAGCAGTTCTTC. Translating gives CASSSGVGGSYNEQFF.

CDR3 region: CASSLSPGHNSPLHF. The CDR3 nucleotides are TGTGCCAGCAGCTTAAGCCCAGGGCATAATTCACCCCTCCACTTT. The J gene is TRBJ1-6, the V gene TRBV11-2; perhaps TRBD1 as D (5 bases). The CDR3 covers 15 residues. Germline CDR1 SGHAT, CDR2 FQNNGV. V lost 2 bases, J lost 5 bases, and 10 bases lay in between.

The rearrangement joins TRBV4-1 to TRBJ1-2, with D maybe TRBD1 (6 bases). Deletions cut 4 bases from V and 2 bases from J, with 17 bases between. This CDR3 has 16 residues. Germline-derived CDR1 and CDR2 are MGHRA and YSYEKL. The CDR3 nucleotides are TGCGCCAGCAGCCCCCGGGACACTCCTTCGAACTATGGCTACACCTTC. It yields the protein CASSPRDTPSNYGYTF.